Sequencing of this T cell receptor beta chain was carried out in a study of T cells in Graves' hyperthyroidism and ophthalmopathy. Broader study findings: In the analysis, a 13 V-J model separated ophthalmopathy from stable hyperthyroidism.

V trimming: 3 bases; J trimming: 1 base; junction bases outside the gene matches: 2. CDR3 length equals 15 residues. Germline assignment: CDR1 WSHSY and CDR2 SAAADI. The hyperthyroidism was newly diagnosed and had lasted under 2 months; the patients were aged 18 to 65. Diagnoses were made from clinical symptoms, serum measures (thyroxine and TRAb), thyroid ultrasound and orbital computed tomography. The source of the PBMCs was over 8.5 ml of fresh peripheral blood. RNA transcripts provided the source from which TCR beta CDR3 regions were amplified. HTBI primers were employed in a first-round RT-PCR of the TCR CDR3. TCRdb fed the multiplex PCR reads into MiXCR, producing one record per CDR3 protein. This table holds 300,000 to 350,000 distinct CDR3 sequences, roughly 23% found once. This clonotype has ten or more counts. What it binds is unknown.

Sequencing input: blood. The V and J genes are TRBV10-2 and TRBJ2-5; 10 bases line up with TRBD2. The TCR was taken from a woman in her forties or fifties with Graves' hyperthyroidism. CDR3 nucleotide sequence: TGCGCCAGCAGTGAAGGGACTAGCGTCCAAGAGACCCAGTACTTC. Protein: CASSEGTSVQETQYF.